This T cell receptor beta chain is from a study of T cell responses to AZD1222 COVID-19 vaccine. Overall study: Second-dose timings of about 4 or about 12 weeks were pooled.

Study-wide results and limits: Targeting of unmutated variant regions was reportedly seen in nearly half of spike-specific TCRs.

Notes on this clone: The antigen remains undetermined.

CDR3 size: 18 residues. The V gene end was trimmed by 4 bases and the J gene end by 6 bases; junction bases not matched to a gene: 13. Germline values: CDR1 WNHNN, CDR2 SYGVQD (reference sequence). Clones were sequenced by immunoSEQ multiplex PCR, and TCRdb holds only the in-frame ones, with some missing. The sample holds approximately 90,000 clones; approximately 88% are singletons and the top ten take 3.7%. The TCR sequence derives from an adult in good health. The V call is TRBV10-1, the J call TRBJ2-1, with 12 bases aligning to TRBD2. The sample here was peripheral blood, taken on day 0 of AZD1222 vaccination. CDR3 DNA sequence: TGCGCCAGCAGTGTAGGTCCTAGCGGGGGGGCAAATCCCAATGAGCAGTTCTTC. Translated, it gives CASSVGPSGGANPNEQFF.